This TCR beta chain stems from a study of identical twins. The CDR3 runs 13 residues. CDR1 and CDR2 (germline): MNHEY, SVGAGI. Trimming removed 3 bases from V and 3 bases from J, with 8 bases in between. Whole-study findings and limits: Analyses of zero insertions could be partly confounded by invariant MAIT and iNKT cells.

The table lists this clonotype with a few counts. The antigen is unknown. TCRdb processed the 5' RACE reads anew with MiXCR; each CDR3 protein has one entry. This sample has approximately 700,000 distinct CDR3 sequences, with roughly 18% found just once. This sample also appeared in a second study, on T cells expressing NK-cell markers.

The source material was PBMCs. The clonotype was recovered from a woman aged 18 to 35 in good health. The V call is TRBV6-5, the J call TRBJ1-1; the D is unclear. CDR3 amino acids: CASSYSEDTEAFF. The CDR3 DNA follows: TGTGCCAGCAGTTATAGCGAGGACACTGAAGCTTTCTTT.